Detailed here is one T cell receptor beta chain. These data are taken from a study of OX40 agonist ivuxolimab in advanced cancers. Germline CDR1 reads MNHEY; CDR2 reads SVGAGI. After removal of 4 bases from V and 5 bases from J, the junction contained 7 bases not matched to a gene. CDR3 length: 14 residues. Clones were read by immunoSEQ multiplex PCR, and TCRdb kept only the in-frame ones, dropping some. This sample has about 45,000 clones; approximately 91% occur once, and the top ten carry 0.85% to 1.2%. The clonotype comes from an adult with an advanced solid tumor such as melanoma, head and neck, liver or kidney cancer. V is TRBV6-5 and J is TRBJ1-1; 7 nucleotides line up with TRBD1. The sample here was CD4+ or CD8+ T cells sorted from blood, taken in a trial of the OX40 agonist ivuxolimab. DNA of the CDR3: TGTGCCAGCAGTTGGTATCAGGGGGAGACTGAAGCTTTCTTT. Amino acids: CASSWYQGETEAFF.